Below are 17 T cell receptor beta chains sequenced from a single sample in a study of response to subunit inactivated influenza vaccine (dated by TCRdb to between 2017 and 2018). This sample's time point label indicates: approximately 47 days after influenza vaccine administration. Library preparation employed RT-PCR. These reads were obtained on an Illumina HiSeq 2500. Starting from the raw public reads, TCRdb applied fastp trimming at Q25, assembled clones with MiXCR and retained in-frame beta chains. Here each entry gathers all rows of one CDR3 protein and keeps the most common genes and DNA. The sample table holds approximately 500,000 distinct CDR3 sequences, of which roughly 13% were seen once. The ten largest clones capture under 15% of the sample. The source was PBMCs from blood, collected about 40 days after vaccination. All receptors come from a man between 45 and 60 years old who received an inactivated influenza vaccine. Donor details come from another sample of the same person, matched by shared clones.

The V gene is TRBV27, the J gene TRBJ1-1; possible D gene TRBD1, 6 bases. The CDR3 spans 14 residues. The ends were cut back, 2 bases at V and 4 bases at J, with 11 bases in the middle. Germline V gene lookup returns CDR1 MNHEY and CDR2 SMNVEV (reference sequence). CDR3: CASSLHYRATEAFF. DNA of the CDR3: TGTGCCAGCAGTTTACACTACAGGGCCACTGAAGCTTTCTTT.

This clonotype showed up many times. The chain is built from TRBV14 and TRBJ2-3; unclear D gene. V lost 3 bases, J lost 6 bases, and 10 bases lay in between. Germline loops: CDR1 SGHDN, CDR2 FVKESK. The CDR3 contains 13 residues. The DNA for the CDR3 is TGTGCCAGCAGCCAGTCGGTCGGGGATACGCAGTATTTT. The encoded protein is CASSQSVGDTQYF.

The gene calls are TRBV11-2 and TRBJ2-7; 7 nucleotides agree with TRBD2. Germline CDR1 SGHAT, CDR2 FQNNGV. V was clipped by 1 base and J by 0 bases; unmatched bases: 18. This CDR3 contains 20 residues. The DNA for the CDR3 is TGTGCCAGCAGCTTAGGTTTTGGGGCCACGCGGCGGGGGAGCTCCTACGAGCAGTACTTC. Its protein is CASSLGFGATRRGSSYEQYF. The full variable domain, rest sourced from reference TRBV11-2 and TRBJ2-7, is EAGVAQSPRYKIIEKRQSVAFWCNPISGHATLYWYQQILGQGPKLLIQFQNNGVVDDSQLPKDRFSAERLKGVDSTLKIQPAKLEDSAVYLCASSLGFGATRRGSSYEQYFGPGTRLTVT.

This clonotype was seen ten or more times. CDR3 DNA sequence: TGCGCCAGCAGCAGGGCTGGACGGGACGCCGGGGAGCTGTTTTTT. This encodes CASSRAGRDAGELFF. The V call is TRBV5-1, the J call TRBJ2-2, with D perhaps assigned TRBD1 or TRBD2 (5 bases each). Germline CDR1 SGHRS, CDR2 YFSETQ. The ends were cut back, 4 bases at V and 6 bases at J, with 16 bases in the middle. The CDR3 extends over 15 amino acids.

There are a few counts of this clonotype. The V call is TRBV27, the J call TRBJ1-2; TRBD1 aligns across 9 bases. Germline trimming cut 2 bases from V and 6 bases from J; bases unmatched to any gene: 16. Germline V lookup: CDR1 MNHEY, CDR2 SMNVEV (reference sequence). The CDR3 contains 18 residues. DNA for the CDR3: TGTGCCAGCAGTTTAGATAGAGGGACAGGGCGCGCCCGCGATGGCTACACCTTC. Encoded protein: CASSLDRGTGRARDGYTF.

This clonotype occurred a few times. The genes are TRBV6-2 or TRBV6-3 and TRBJ1-1, with unresolved D. CDR1 and CDR2 from the germline V gene are MNHEY and SVGEGT. V lost 2 bases and J lost 7, with 11 bases in between. The CDR3 is made up of 13 amino acids. In DNA, the CDR3 is TGTGCCAGCAGTTACGGAGGCTTTGGTGAAGCTTTCTTT. It codes for CASSYGGFGEAFF.

The chain combines TRBV7-9 with TRBJ2-1; TRBD1 or TRBD2 may be the D gene (7 bases each). Germline V gene sequence: CDR1 SEHNR, CDR2 FQNEAQ (reference sequence). This CDR3 spans 16 amino acids. V was cut by 5 bases and J by 6 bases, with 20 bases left in between. For the CDR3, the DNA is TGTGCCAGCAGCACAACAGGGGCACTAGCGTTCAATGAGCAGTTCTTC. Translation gives CASSTTGALAFNEQFF. The variable domain in full, completed from reference TRBV7-9 and TRBJ2-1, reads DTGVSQNPRHKITKRGQNVTFRCDPISEHNRLYWYRQTLGQGPEFLTYFQNEAQLEKSRLLSDRFSAERPKGSFSTLEIQRTEQGDSAMYLCASSTTGALAFNEQFFGPGTRLTVL.

This clonotype was picked up many times. The chain is built from TRBV5-1 and TRBJ2-1; 9 positions agree with TRBD2. V was clipped by 4 bases and J by 14 bases; unmatched bases: 10. The CDR3 extends over 13 amino acids. Germline values: CDR1 SGHRS, CDR2 YFSETQ. CDR3 residues: CASSLTRLAVEFF. The CDR3 nucleotides read TGCGCCAGCAGCCTTACTCGACTAGCGGTCGAGTTCTTC.

In its sample, this clonotype was seen many times. The chain employs TRBV14 and TRBJ1-5; D gene ambiguous. Trimming took 4 bases from V and 2 from J, leaving 6 bases between them. Germline-derived CDR1 and CDR2 are SGHDN and FVKESK. This CDR3 has 13 amino acids. CDR3: CASSPYGNQPQHF. The CDR3 DNA sequence: TGTGCCAGCAGCCCGTATGGCAATCAGCCCCAGCATTTT.

This chain joins TRBV5-1 and TRBJ2-7, with D possibly TRBD1 on 6 matching bases. Germline V gene sequence: CDR1 SGHRS, CDR2 YFSETQ. This CDR3 is 15 amino acids long. The V and J ends lost 1 base and 7 bases respectively, with 18 bases between them. The CDR3 DNA reads TGCGCCAGCAGCTTGCCGACCGGTGGGGGCGGGGAGCAGTACTTC. Encoded protein: CASSLPTGGGGEQYF.

The V call is TRBV13, the J call TRBJ1-4; TRBD1 is a possible D gene (5 bases). Trimming stripped 4 bases from V and 10 bases from J, with 25 bases between. The CDR3 runs to 17 residues. Germline V lookup: CDR1 PRHDT, CDR2 FYEKMQ (reference sequence). The DNA of the CDR3 is TGTGCCAGCAGCTCCGCGGCGCCGGGACCCAAGAACAGAAAACTGTTTTTT. It translates to CASSSAAPGPKNRKLFF.

This chain joins TRBV20-1 and TRBJ2-7; D not certain. This CDR3 comprises 11 residues. Deletions cut 3 bases from V and 5 bases from J, with 8 bases between. Germline CDR1 is DFQATT and CDR2 is SNEGSKA (reference sequence). Here the CDR3 DNA reads TGCAGTGCTAGTCTGGGCGACGAGCAGTACTTC. This gives the protein CSASLGDEQYF.

This clonotype came up many times. V is TRBV10-3 and J is TRBJ2-1; 9 bases map to TRBD2. This CDR3 comprises 16 residues. CDR1 is ENHRY, CDR2 SYGVKD, per germline. Trimming at V came to 8 bases and at J to 0 bases, leaving 8 bases not matched to a gene. DNA of the CDR3: TGTGCCATCGGGTCTAGCGGGGCGGGCTCCTACAATGAGCAGTTCTTC. It specifies CAIGSSGAGSYNEQFF.

This clonotype has more than one count but fewer than ten. This chain uses TRBV12-3 or TRBV12-4 with TRBJ1-4, with D possibly matching TRBD1 (6 bases). The CDR3 sequence is 13 residues long. V lost 6 bases and J lost 8, with 13 bases in between. DNA for the CDR3: TGTGCCAGCAGCTCAATCGACAGGGAAAAACTGTTTTTT. Amino acid sequence: CASSSIDREKLFF.

This clonotype was counted a few times. The J gene is TRBJ2-2, the V gene TRBV9, with unresolved D. Germline assignment: CDR1 SGDLS and CDR2 YYNGEE. CDR3 size: 13 residues. V was shortened by 3 bases and J by 6 bases, with 9 bases between the two germline ends. In DNA, the CDR3 is TGTGCCAGCAGCGGGCCCGGGTCCGGGGAGCTGTTTTTT. Protein product: CASSGPGSGELFF.

On this clonotype itself: Germline and junction disagree at one end, which may indicate a read error. The rearrangement uses TRBV7-7 and TRBJ2-7; TRBD1 matches at 7 bases. This CDR3 is 13 amino acids long. Germline loops: CDR1 SSHAT, CDR2 FNYEAQ (reference sequence). The CDR3 loop reads CASSPDRSGEQYF. The CDR3 DNA follows: TGTGCTAGCAGCCCGGACAGGAGTGGCGAGCAGTACTTC.

This clonotype was observed a few times. The gene calls are TRBV7-2 and TRBJ2-7, with TRBD1 matching over 10 bases. The CDR3 sequence is 16 residues long. Germline assignment: CDR1 SGHTA and CDR2 FQGNSA. The junction had 5 bases not matched to a gene; V was cut back by 3 bases and J by 0 bases. CDR3 DNA: TGTGCCAGCAGCTTTTTAGGGACAGGGGACTCCTACGAGCAGTACTTC. Its protein product is CASSFLGTGDSYEQYF.